Presented here are 15 T cell receptor beta chains from one specimen sequenced in a study of shared clonotypes between healthy human individuals (TCRdb year 2020). The library was generated by the immunoSEQ multiplex PCR assay. TCRdb re-hosts the immuneACCESS table, in-frame sequences only. Its copies lack some clones; in the studies checked, an unresolved V gene accounts for under half of them, and the cause for the rest is not known. This sample is represented by about 2 million clones; less than 95% of them were singletons. The ten largest clonotypes hold 0.85% to 1.2% of the sample. For the CD8 naive samples, CD45RO-negative cells were positively selected for CCR7, yielding a CD45RA+CCR7+ population from which TemRA cells were excluded. The sample consisted of naive CD8+ T cells sorted from blood. The intended sense of this specimen's cell subset or site label: CD45RA+CCR7+. These receptors originate from a man aged 18 to 30 in good health.

With respect to this clone: This same CDR3 is encoded by further DNA sequences in the sample. The chain employs TRBV7-9 and TRBJ2-3; 8 bases map to TRBD2. The germline V gene encodes CDR1 SEHNR and CDR2 FQNEAQ (reference sequence). V shed 3 bases, J shed 0 bases, and the junction held 5 bases outside the gene matches. The CDR3 has 16 amino acids. The CDR3 spells CASSFGLAASTDTQYF. CDR3 nucleotide sequence: TGTGCCAGCAGCTTCGGACTAGCAGCAAGCACAGATACGCAGTATTTT.

This clone was seen once. This chain links TRBV6-1 with TRBJ1-2; 9 bases match TRBD1. The V gene end was trimmed by 3 bases and the J gene end by 8 bases; junction bases not matched to a gene: 7. Germline CDR1 MNHNS, CDR2 SASEGT. The CDR3 covers 14 residues. The CDR3 DNA sequence: TGTGCCAGCAGTGATACAGGGGGCGCGTTCGGCTACACCTTC. Protein product: CASSDTGGAFGYTF.

The chain has TRBV6-5 and TRBJ2-7; 8 bases align to TRBD2. Unmatched junction bases numbered 8, after V lost 4 bases and J lost 0 bases. There are 16 residues in the CDR3. Germline V gene lookup returns CDR1 MNHEY and CDR2 SVGAGI. The DNA for the CDR3 is TGTGCCAGCAGTTCCTACTCGCGGGGGGTCTCCTACGAGCAGTACTTC. This codes for CASSSYSRGVSYEQYF.

A note on this clone: In the same sample, other DNA sequences code for this CDR3. This rearrangement joins TRBV19 to TRBJ1-5; the match to TRBD1 covers 7 bases. V gave up 2 bases and J gave up 2 bases; unmatched junction bases: 3. Germline CDR1 reads LNHDA; CDR2 reads SQIVND (reference sequence). The CDR3 spans 15 residues. For the CDR3, the DNA is TGTGCCAGTAGTATATTAGGGGGCGGCAATCAGCCCCAGCATTTT. Its protein product is CASSILGGGNQPQHF.

The rearrangement joins TRBV5-1 to TRBJ2-5, with D maybe TRBD2 (7 bases). The length of the CDR3 is 17 residues. Germline V gene data show CDR1 as SGHRS and CDR2 as YFSETQ. Trimming removed 4 bases from V and 5 bases from J, with 24 bases in between. As DNA, the CDR3 is TGCGCCAGCAGCACCCACAGGGAACGGGGGGAATGGGAGACCCAGTACTTC. Its protein product is CASSTHRERGEWETQYF.

A single count supports this clone. The same CDR3 is also encoded by other DNA sequences in this sample. This chain links TRBV9 with TRBJ2-7, with a tentative D call TRBD1 (6 bases). CDR3 size: 14 residues. V gave up 4 bases and J gave up 2 bases, with 13 bases separating them. Germline CDR1 and CDR2: SGDLS and YYNGEE. CDR3 residues: CASSLGGGAYEQYF. CDR3 coding DNA: TGTGCCAGCAGCCTCGGTGGGGGCGCCTACGAGCAGTACTTC. Based on the CDR3 plus reference TRBV9 and TRBJ2-7, the full variable domain is DSGVTQTPKHLITATGQRVTLRCSPRSGDLSVYWYQQSLDQGLQFLIQYYNGEERAKGNILERFSAQQFPDLHSELNLSSLELGDSALYFCASSLGGGAYEQYFGPGTRLTVT.

The chain combines TRBV13 with TRBJ2-7; the D call may be TRBD1 or TRBD2 (6 bases each). This CDR3 has 12 residues. Germline assignment: CDR1 PRHDT and CDR2 FYEKMQ (reference sequence). The germline V and J ends were trimmed by 5 bases and 6 bases, with 11 bases remaining between them. CDR3 residues: CASSSRGGEQYF. The CDR3 DNA reads TGTGCCAGCAGCAGCAGGGGAGGCGAGCAGTACTTC.

This sequence joins TRBV27 and TRBJ2-7, with 8 nucleotides matching TRBD1. Germline assignment: CDR1 MNHEY and CDR2 SMNVEV (reference sequence). CDR3 length equals 14 residues. Germline trimming cut 4 bases from V and 0 bases from J; bases unmatched to any gene: 2. In nucleotides, the CDR3 is TGTGCCAGCAGTTGGACAGGGCGCTCCTACGAGCAGTACTTC. Amino acid sequence: CASSWTGRSYEQYF.

The chain couples TRBV2 to TRBJ2-7, with 9 bases matching TRBD2. The germline CDR1 and CDR2 sequences are SNHLY and FYNNEI. The CDR3 extends over 15 amino acids. With 4 bases clipped from V and 3 bases from J, the junction kept 7 bases outside the gene matches. In nucleotides, the CDR3 is TGTGCCAGCAGTGGGTCTAGCGGGGACTTCTACGAGCAGTACTTC. Its protein product is CASSGSSGDFYEQYF.

The rearrangement joins TRBV27 to TRBJ2-1; weak D call: TRBD2 (5 bases). CDR1 and CDR2 from the germline V gene are MNHEY and SMNVEV (reference sequence). The V end was cut by 2 bases, the J end by 4 bases, with 9 bases between. This CDR3 has 14 residues. The CDR3 protein is CASSLLAEYNEQFF. CDR3 DNA sequence: TGTGCCAGCAGTTTACTAGCAGAATACAATGAGCAGTTCTTC.

V usage is TRBV11-1 and J usage is TRBJ1-5; tentatively, D is TRBD1 (6 bases). V lost 4 bases and J 9 bases, leaving 25 bases between the germline ends. The germline gives CDR1 SGHAT, CDR2 FQDESV (reference sequence). The CDR3 is 17 residues long. CDR3 nucleotides: TGTGCCAGCAGCTCAGGCGAGACAGGCAACGGAATGGCGCCCCAGCATTTT. This gives the protein CASSSGETGNGMAPQHF.

This chain links TRBV28 with TRBJ1-1; D remains unclear. V was trimmed by 5 bases and J by 10 bases, leaving 11 bases between them. Germline CDR1 and CDR2: MDHEN and SYDVKM. The CDR3 spans 11 residues. CDR3 region: CASSDTWGAFF. CDR3 bases: TGTGCCAGCAGTGATACATGGGGAGCTTTCTTT. Based on the CDR3 plus reference TRBV28 and TRBJ1-1, the full variable domain is DVKVTQSSRYLVKRTGEKVFLECVQDMDHENMFWYRQDPGLGLRLIYFSYDVKMKEKGDIPEGYSVSREKKERFSLILESASTNQTSMYLCASSDTWGAFFGQGTRLTVV.

Turning to this clone: This specimen includes other DNA sequences encoding the same CDR3. The chain uses TRBV27 and TRBJ2-1; D possibly corresponds to TRBD2 (6 bases). V lost 5 bases, J lost 6 bases, and 8 bases lay in between. The V gene's germline CDR1 is MNHEY and CDR2 SMNVEV (reference sequence). The CDR3 covers 12 residues. CDR3: CASSLGGNEQFF. The CDR3 DNA is TGTGCCAGCAGTCTCGGGGGCAATGAGCAGTTCTTC.

Notes on this clone: The same CDR3 can be traced to other DNA sequences in this sample. V gene TRBV19 combines with J gene TRBJ1-1; no clear D gene. The CDR3 is 12 residues long. CDR1 is LNHDA, CDR2 SQIVND, per germline (reference sequence). V lost 5 bases, J lost 3 bases, and 7 bases lay in between. The chain's CDR3 is CASSPGYTEAFF. In DNA form, the CDR3 reads TGTGCCAGTAGTCCCGGGTACACTGAAGCTTTCTTT.

The rearrangement uses TRBV2 and TRBJ1-5, with unresolved D. Looked up from germline, CDR1 is SNHLY and CDR2 is FYNNEI. V was cut by 2 bases and J by 6 bases, with 11 bases left in between. This CDR3 is built from 14 residues. The CDR3 DNA sequence: TGTGCCAGCAGTGAACTAGGGCTAGGTCAGCCCCAGCATTTT. This encodes CASSELGLGQPQHF.